Below, 19 T cell receptor beta chains from the same sample are listed, as sequenced in a study of CD8 T cells in ankylosing spondylitis. TCRdb re-derived calls from the 5' RACE reads in MiXCR, one entry per CDR3 protein. The top ten hold about a tenth of the sample, which has around 330,000 distinct CDR3 sequences, 11% seen once. Sequencing was done on a sample of blood, either unsorted or a sorted T cell fraction (not recorded which). The source is a female donor with ankylosing spondylitis or in good health (not recorded which).

This clonotype came up a few times. The junction differs from germline at one of its ends, possibly a read error. The rearrangement uses TRBV6-5 and TRBJ2-3; TRBD2 matches at 9 bases. Germline loops: CDR1 MNHEY, CDR2 SVGAGI. There are 13 residues in the CDR3. The CDR3 spells CASGYSREGTQYF. The CDR3, as DNA: TGTGCCAGCGGTTACTCGCGGGAGGGTACGCAGTATTTT.

This clonotype was picked up many times. The chain recombines TRBV20-1 with TRBJ2-5; D gene ambiguous. Germline V CDR1 and CDR2: DFQATT, SNEGSKA (reference sequence). V dropped 5 bases and J dropped 2 bases, with 9 bases sitting between them. CDR3 length: 12 amino acids. The CDR3 spells CSAHDFQETQYF. CDR3 DNA: TGCAGTGCTCATGACTTTCAAGAGACCCAGTACTTC.

This clonotype was seen ten or more times. The chain carries TRBV20-1 and TRBJ1-2, with D tentatively TRBD1 (6 bases). This CDR3 has 13 amino acids. Trimming removed 4 bases from V and 8 bases from J, with 17 bases in between. Per the germline V gene, CDR1 is DFQATT and CDR2 is SNEGSKA (reference sequence). CDR3: CSAIVRGFGGYTF. DNA for the CDR3: TGCAGTGCTATTGTCAGGGGTTTTGGAGGCTACACCTTC.

The sample holds many counts of this clonotype. The V call is TRBV24-1, the J call TRBJ1-4; D remains ambiguous. Germline assignment: CDR1 KGHDR and CDR2 SFDVKD. This CDR3 comprises 12 residues. V lost 5 bases, J lost 4 bases, and 4 bases lay in between. CDR3 sequence: CATSGNNEKLFF. CDR3 DNA sequence: TGTGCCACCAGTGGCAATAATGAAAAACTGTTTTTT.

In this sample, this clonotype turned up many times. The rearrangement joins TRBV20-1 to TRBJ2-1; D ambiguous. This CDR3 comprises 12 residues. Trimming took 2 bases from V and 10 from J, leaving 12 bases between them. Germline V gives CDR1 DFQATT, CDR2 SNEGSKA (reference sequence). CDR3 DNA sequence: TGCAGTGCTAGACCGCCGGTTGGAGAGCAGTTCTTC. Translating it yields CSARPPVGEQFF.

At least ten counts were recorded for this clonotype. J is TRBJ2-1 and V is TRBV5-1; 8 bases match TRBD2. CDR3 length: 15 amino acids. Germline V lookup: CDR1 SGHRS, CDR2 YFSETQ. V dropped 4 bases and J dropped 6; count of bases not matched to a gene: 9. The CDR3 bases are TGCGCCAGCAGCCGAAGCGGGGGACGTGCCAATGAGCAGTTCTTC. Translated: CASSRSGGRANEQFF.

Worth noting for this clonotype: Since a much larger clone is just one base distant, this may be a read error. The chain combines TRBV7-2 with TRBJ2-3; D might be TRBD1 (5 bases). TRBJ1-5 explains the end of the DNA better; the J call may be wrong. The CDR3 runs to 15 residues. Per germline, CDR1 SGHTA and CDR2 FQGNSA. CDR3 loop: CASSPGTSGTDTQHF. CDR3 DNA sequence: TGTGCCAGCAGCCCGGGGACTAGCGGCACAGATACGCAGCATTTT.

The CDR3: CASSSYGQAPQPQHF. In DNA, the CDR3 is TGTGCCAGCAGCTCATACGGACAGGCCCCTCAGCCCCAGCATTTT. This rearrangement joins TRBV5-4 to TRBJ1-5; TRBD1 matches at 7 bases. V lost 3 bases and J lost 6; bases outside the gene matches: 9. CDR3 length: 15 residues. Germline CDR1 reads SGHNT; CDR2 reads YYREEE (reference sequence). Drawing the rest from reference TRBV5-4 and TRBJ1-5, the complete variable domain is ETGVTQSPTHLIKTRGQQVTLRCSSQSGHNTVSWYQQALGQGPQFIFQYYREEENGRGNFPPRFSGLQFPNYSSELNVNALELDDSALYLCASSSYGQAPQPQHFGDGTRLSIL.

This clonotype was observed once. A much larger clone sits a single nucleotide away, making a read error possible. CDR3 DNA sequence: TGCGCCTGCAGCTTGGGGGACGGACCTAACTATGGCTACACCTTC. It encodes CACSLGDGPNYGYTF. The chain recombines TRBV5-1 with TRBJ1-2; TRBD1 might be the D (5 bases). Germline V gene sequence: CDR1 SGHRS, CDR2 YFSETQ. This CDR3 has 15 residues.

The chain employs TRBV3-1 and TRBJ1-2, with TRBD1 as a possible D gene (6 bases). Germline loops: CDR1 LGHDT, CDR2 YNNKEL (reference sequence). Trimming stripped 2 bases from V and 4 bases from J, with 17 bases between. This CDR3 has 16 amino acids. CDR3 sequence reads: CASSQNRVRGGYGYTF. The CDR3 nucleotides read TGTGCCAGCAGCCAAAACAGGGTTCGGGGAGGCTATGGCTACACCTTC.

In this sample, this clonotype turned up a few times. The chain carries TRBV7-8 and TRBJ2-7, with D perhaps being TRBD1 or TRBD2 (5 bases each). The CDR3 extends over 15 amino acids. Trimming left V 2 bases short and J 6 bases short, with 17 bases between. CDR1 SGHVS and CDR2 FQNEAQ come from the germline V gene. CDR3 amino acids: CASSLQSQPRGEQYF. CDR3 DNA sequence: TGTGCCAGCAGCTTACAGAGCCAACCGAGGGGCGAGCAGTACTTC.

This clonotype was detected only a few times. The chain combines TRBV4-2 with TRBJ2-1, with D perhaps matching TRBD2 (5 bases). Germline V gene sequence: CDR1 LGHNA, CDR2 YNFKEQ. The germline V and J ends were trimmed by 0 bases and 4 bases, with 25 bases remaining between them. This CDR3 contains 20 residues. The CDR3 is CASSQDRGLGRSSSYNEQFF. In DNA, the CDR3 is TGTGCCAGCAGCCAAGATCGGGGTCTGGGGAGAAGTTCGAGTTACAATGAGCAGTTCTTC.

This clonotype was detected ten times or more. The chain couples TRBV7-2 to TRBJ2-4, with D perhaps matching TRBD1 (5 bases). CDR1 and CDR2 (germline): SGHTA, FQGNSA. Trimming pared 7 bases from V and 9 bases from J, leaving 10 bases between. The CDR3 has 11 amino acids. CDR3 residues: CASTSQGIQYF. The CDR3 nucleotides are TGTGCCAGCACCTCCCAGGGCATTCAGTACTTC.

This clonotype was observed at least ten times. V gene TRBV12-3 or TRBV12-4 combines with J gene TRBJ2-1; possibly TRBD1 or TRBD2 for D (5 bases each). The CDR3 runs to 13 residues. Trimming removed 5 bases from V and 8 bases from J, with 13 bases in between. The CDR3: CASSPGTIYEQFF. The CDR3 DNA follows: TGTGCCAGCAGTCCCGGGACGATTTATGAGCAGTTCTTC.

This clonotype showed up many times. This rearrangement joins TRBV11-2 to TRBJ2-2, with D possibly TRBD2 on 7 matching bases. CDR1 is SGHAT, CDR2 FQNNGV, per germline. The CDR3 has 15 residues. Trimming removed 1 base at V and 7 bases at J, with 13 bases between. CDR3 residues: CASSLAGGPGGELFF. The CDR3 bases are TGTGCCAGCAGCTTAGCCGGGGGGCCTGGCGGGGAGCTGTTTTTT. The complete variable domain, with remaining parts taken from reference TRBV11-2 and TRBJ2-2, reads EAGVAQSPRYKIIEKRQSVAFWCNPISGHATLYWYQQILGQGPKLLIQFQNNGVVDDSQLPKDRFSAERLKGVDSTLKIQPAKLEDSAVYLCASSLAGGPGGELFFGEGSRLTVL.

This clonotype was detected many times. The chain couples TRBV6-6 to TRBJ1-2; no definite D call. CDR1 is MNHNY, CDR2 SVGAGI, per germline (reference sequence). Trimming left V 5 bases short and J 2 bases short, with 6 bases between. The CDR3 is 12 residues long. The CDR3 bases are TGTGCCAGCAGTCCCTCAAACTATGGCTACACCTTC. Residues: CASSPSNYGYTF.

This clonotype was found many times. This chain joins TRBV10-3 and TRBJ2-1; 8 positions match TRBD2. J gave up 9 bases and V 0 bases, and 10 bases lay outside the gene matches. Germline CDR1 ENHRY, CDR2 SYGVKD. This CDR3 contains 16 residues. The CDR3 spells CAISESSLAGAIEQFF. CDR3 coding DNA: TGTGCCATCAGTGAGTCGAGTCTAGCGGGTGCGATTGAGCAGTTCTTC.

At least ten counts were recorded for this clonotype. The genes are TRBV27 and TRBJ2-1; no reliable D call. In germline, CDR1 is MNHEY, CDR2 SMNVEV (reference sequence). V was cut by 1 base and J by 9 bases, with 10 bases left in between. CDR3 size: 13 residues. Here the CDR3 reads CASSLLGNGEQFF. The CDR3 bases are TGTGCCAGCAGTTTATTAGGGAACGGTGAGCAGTTCTTC.

The table lists this clonotype with many counts. The rearrangement links TRBV12-3 or TRBV12-4 to TRBJ2-2; no definite D call. The CDR3 contains 14 residues. Deletions cut 5 bases from V and 0 bases from J, with 7 bases between. The CDR3 DNA sequence: TGTGCCAGCAGTCCGCAGTCGAACACCGGGGAGCTGTTTTTT. Translation gives CASSPQSNTGELFF.